Below are 30 T cell receptor beta chains sequenced from a single sample in a study of CD8 T cells in ankylosing spondylitis. Study results and limitations: Ankylosing spondylitis blood seemed to carry a telltale TCR beta motif made of several highly homologous variants.

TCRdb ran MiXCR on the 5' RACE reads and lists one entry per CDR3 protein. This sample yields a few hundred thousand distinct CDR3 sequences, of which 20% to 25% are seen a single time; about a sixth belongs to the top ten. Antigen specificity for these receptors is unknown. Sequencing was done on a sample of blood, either unsorted or a sorted T cell fraction (not recorded which). Source of these receptors: a male donor with ankylosing spondylitis.

This clonotype was seen a handful of times. The J gene is TRBJ2-1, the V gene TRBV19, with 8 bases matching TRBD2. Trimming at V came to 9 bases and at J to 9 bases, leaving 10 bases not matched to a gene. This CDR3 region has 13 residues. CDR1 and CDR2 (germline): LNHDA, SQIVND (reference sequence). The CDR3 spells CASSPGLVSEQFF. CDR3 coding DNA: TGTGCCAGCTCGCCGGGACTAGTTTCTGAGCAGTTCTTC.

J is TRBJ2-1 and V is TRBV4-2; D is perhaps TRBD1 (5 bases). Trimming cost V 0 bases and J 0 bases, with 9 bases left between them. CDR1 is LGHNA, CDR2 YNFKEQ, per germline. The CDR3 loop spans 16 amino acids. The CDR3 region has the DNA TGTGCCAGCAGCCAAGAGCAGGGAAGCTCCTACAATGAGCAGTTCTTC. Protein: CASSQEQGSSYNEQFF.

The sample holds many counts of this clonotype. This sequence joins TRBV7-9 and TRBJ2-7; D is unresolved. This CDR3 contains 14 residues. Germline loops: CDR1 SEHNR, CDR2 FQNEAQ (reference sequence). The germline V and J ends were trimmed by 3 bases and 0 bases, with 9 bases remaining between them. The CDR3 loop is CASSLDQYSYEQYF. CDR3 nucleotide sequence: TGTGCCAGCAGCTTGGATCAATACTCCTACGAGCAGTACTTC.

This clonotype was observed a few times. The chain links TRBV20-1 to TRBJ2-3, with no clear D. The germline V and J ends were trimmed by 6 bases and 3 bases, with 10 bases remaining between them. The CDR3 extends over 12 amino acids. CDR1 and CDR2 from the germline V gene are DFQATT and SNEGSKA (reference sequence). The CDR3 bases are TGCAGTGCGGAGACTGGTACAGATACGCAGTATTTT. This translates into CSAETGTDTQYF.

The chain couples TRBV11-2 to TRBJ2-5; 10 bases map to TRBD2. Germline V lookup: CDR1 SGHAT, CDR2 FQNNGV. The CDR3 runs 17 residues. J gave up 1 base and V 2 bases, and 7 bases lay outside the gene matches. CDR3 sequence (DNA): TGTGCCAGCAGCTTACGGGTGGCTAGCGGGAGCCAAGAGACCCAGTACTTC. Encoded protein: CASSLRVASGSQETQYF.

This rearrangement joins TRBV6-1 to TRBJ2-7, with 9 bases lining up with TRBD1. Germline CDR1 is MNHNS and CDR2 is SASEGT. V lost 7 bases to trimming and J lost 6 bases; unmatched junction nucleotides: 13. The CDR3 length is 15 residues. As DNA, the CDR3 is TGTGCCAGCACCTCAACGGGACAGGGAAAGGTCGAGCAGTACTTC. This codes for CASTSTGQGKVEQYF.

The gene calls are TRBV2 and TRBJ2-3; 7 nucleotides align to TRBD2. Per germline, CDR1 SNHLY and CDR2 FYNNEI. This CDR3 contains 15 residues. Losses at the gene ends were 3 bases for V and 4 bases for J; bases not matched to a gene: 7. The CDR3 sequence: CASSEERSGADTQYF. CDR3 nucleotides: TGTGCCAGCAGTGAGGAGCGGAGCGGGGCAGATACGCAGTATTTT.

This clonotype was counted a few times. The genes are TRBV6-1 and TRBJ2-3; D call uncertain. The CDR3 consists of 16 residues. Germline-derived CDR1 and CDR2 are MNHNS and SASEGT. Trimming shortened V by 2 bases and J by 0 bases, and 12 bases separated the two germline ends. The CDR3 region is CASSEKARSSTDTQYF. The CDR3 coding sequence is TGTGCCAGCAGTGAAAAGGCGCGTTCTAGCACAGATACGCAGTATTTT.

This clonotype showed up just a few times. This rearrangement joins TRBV14 to TRBJ2-2; TRBD2 agrees at 7 bases. With 7 bases clipped from V and 8 bases from J, the junction kept 13 bases outside the gene matches. Germline CDR1 reads SGHDN; CDR2 reads FVKESK. There are 15 residues in the CDR3. The CDR3 region has the DNA TGTGCCAGCACCACGGGAGCGGGAATGTTGGGGGAGCTGTTTTTT. It specifies CASTTGAGMLGELFF.

The chain recombines TRBV5-1 with TRBJ2-3, with D possibly TRBD2 on 5 matching bases. The germline gives CDR1 SGHRS, CDR2 YFSETQ. V shed 0 bases and J shed 2 bases, with 10 bases lying between them. This CDR3 is built from 15 residues. CDR3 DNA: TGCGCCAGCAGCTTGGCGGGAAGCATCACAGATACGCAGTATTTT. Protein sequence: CASSLAGSITDTQYF.

The rearrangement uses TRBV6-1 and TRBJ1-4; 8 nucleotides align to TRBD1. The CDR3 spans 15 residues. Germline-derived CDR1 and CDR2 are MNHNS and SASEGT. The junction had 12 bases not matched to a gene; V was cut back by 8 bases and J by 7 bases. The CDR3 region has the DNA TGTGCCAGCCGCAAACCAGGGGGCGACGGTGAAAAACTGTTTTTT. It specifies CASRKPGGDGEKLFF.

This clonotype occurred a few times. V and J are TRBV15 and TRBJ2-1, with 13 positions matching TRBD2. Per the germline V gene, CDR1 is LNHNV and CDR2 is YYDKDF (reference sequence). CDR3 length equals 16 residues. The trim removed 0 bases at V and 5 bases at J, leaving 1 base unmatched. The CDR3 here is CATSRDGLAGDNEQFF. In DNA form, the CDR3 reads TGTGCCACCAGCAGAGATGGACTAGCGGGGGACAATGAGCAGTTCTTC.

This CDR3 reads CAINAQGAIDTQYF. The CDR3 nucleotides are TGTGCCATCAACGCGCAGGGGGCGATCGATACGCAGTATTTT. The rearrangement uses TRBV10-3 and TRBJ2-3; 8 positions match TRBD1. CDR3 length: 14 amino acids. The junction had 9 bases not matched to a gene; V was cut back by 7 bases and J by 6 bases. The germline CDR1 and CDR2 sequences are ENHRY and SYGVKD.

This clonotype was detected a few times. V gene TRBV5-1 combines with J gene TRBJ2-2, with D perhaps TRBD1 (5 bases). The CDR3 sequence is 16 residues long. From germline, CDR1 is SGHRS and CDR2 YFSETQ. Trimming cost V 4 bases and J 3 bases, with 16 bases left between them. The CDR3 nucleotides read TGCGCCAGCAGCCCACGTGGGGCTCGCGACACCGGGGAGCTGTTTTTT. Amino acids: CASSPRGARDTGELFF.

This clonotype was seen only once. CDR3 in amino acids: CAITGQGASGANVLTF. CDR3 bases: TGTGCCATCACCGGACAGGGGGCGTCTGGGGCCAACGTCCTGACTTTC. This chain uses TRBV10-3 with TRBJ2-6; 11 bases line up with TRBD1. Germline CDR1 ENHRY, CDR2 SYGVKD. J lost 1 base, V lost 7 bases, and 3 bases had no gene match. This CDR3 spans 16 amino acids.

The chain links TRBV19 to TRBJ2-1, with TRBD2 matching 7 bases. CDR3 length: 15 amino acids. Per germline, CDR1 LNHDA and CDR2 SQIVND (reference sequence). J was trimmed by 3 bases and V by 3 bases; bases with no gene match: 5. CDR3 sequence: CASSIGREHYNEQFF. The CDR3 DNA sequence: TGTGCCAGTAGTATTGGGCGGGAGCACTACAATGAGCAGTTCTTC.

V gene TRBV12-3 or TRBV12-4 combines with J gene TRBJ2-3, with TRBD2 matching over 8 bases. V shed 5 bases, J shed 4 bases, and the junction held 2 bases outside the gene matches. The CDR3 has 13 residues. This CDR3 is CASSRGGSDTQYF. The DNA of the CDR3 is TGTGCCAGCAGTCGGGGGGGATCAGATACGCAGTATTTT.

The chain uses TRBV5-1 and TRBJ1-6; unclear D gene. Trimming stripped 0 bases from V and 9 bases from J, with 7 bases between. There are 13 residues in the CDR3. Germline CDR1 reads SGHRS; CDR2 reads YFSETQ. CDR3 region: CASSLEEGSPLHF. The CDR3 DNA is TGCGCCAGCAGCTTGGAGGAAGGTTCACCCCTCCACTTT.

This chain's CDR3 is CSVGLAGRSSYNEQFF. The DNA of the CDR3 is TGCAGCGTCGGACTAGCGGGACGAAGCTCCTACAATGAGCAGTTCTTC. The genes are TRBV29-1 and TRBJ2-1; 12 bases match TRBD2. From germline, CDR1 is SQVTM and CDR2 ANQGSEA. This CDR3 contains 16 residues. V shed 6 bases and J 0 bases; nucleotides not matched to a gene: 6.

This clonotype came up a few times. This chain joins TRBV20-1 and TRBJ2-7; 7 nucleotides line up with TRBD2. Germline assignment: CDR1 DFQATT and CDR2 SNEGSKA (reference sequence). The J segment lost 4 bases and the V segment lost 1 base, leaving 7 bases of the junction unmatched. The CDR3 is 14 amino acids. The CDR3 loop reads CSARVRREIYEQYF. Written as DNA, the CDR3 is TGCAGTGCTAGAGTCAGGCGGGAGATTTACGAGCAGTACTTC.

This chain joins TRBV6-1 and TRBJ2-3, with 7 nucleotides matching TRBD1. This CDR3 has 14 amino acids. Germline V CDR1 and CDR2: MNHNS, SASEGT. The junction had 4 bases not matched to a gene; V was cut back by 0 bases and J by 7 bases. This CDR3 is CASSEARQGHTQYF. The CDR3 DNA reads TGTGCCAGCAGTGAAGCTAGACAGGGTCATACGCAGTATTTT.

The J gene is TRBJ2-1, the V gene TRBV4-3; D is undetermined. V was pared by 0 bases and J by 10 bases, with 25 bases between. The CDR3 has 18 amino acids. Germline-derived CDR1 and CDR2 are LGHNA and YSLEER. CDR3 in amino acids: CASSQDHPKARRFQEQFF. The CDR3 DNA is TGCGCCAGCAGCCAAGATCACCCTAAAGCGAGGCGCTTTCAAGAGCAGTTCTTC.

This clonotype was observed a handful of times. This chain uses TRBV12-3 or TRBV12-4 with TRBJ2-7; 10 positions agree with TRBD2. Unmatched junction bases numbered 3, after V lost 2 bases and J lost 5 bases. This CDR3 has 14 residues. The CDR3 loop reads CASSLLAGVHEQYF. The CDR3 DNA sequence: TGTGCCAGCAGTTTACTAGCGGGAGTCCACGAGCAGTACTTC.

The V and J genes are TRBV7-9 and TRBJ2-7; maybe TRBD2 (6 bases). CDR3 length: 15 amino acids. The germline gives CDR1 SEHNR, CDR2 FQNEAQ (reference sequence). V dropped 4 bases and J dropped 3 bases, with 16 bases sitting between them. The CDR3 region has the DNA TGTGCCAGCAGCTCGGGAGTCCCGGGATTCTACGAGCAGTACTTC. Encoded protein: CASSSGVPGFYEQYF.

The chain uses TRBV3-1 and TRBJ2-7; 7 nucleotides agree with TRBD1. After removal of 1 base from V and 5 bases from J, the junction contained 5 bases not matched to a gene. The CDR3 loop spans 14 amino acids. CDR1 is LGHDT, CDR2 YNNKEL, per germline (reference sequence). The CDR3 coding sequence is TGTGCCAGCAGCCAAGGCCAGGGGGACGACGAGCAGTACTTC. This encodes CASSQGQGDDEQYF.

In its sample, this clonotype was seen a few times. The CDR3 nucleotides read TGTGCCAGCAGTCCCTTTGATTGGGACGGCGAGCAGTACTTC. It yields the protein CASSPFDWDGEQYF. The chain couples TRBV12-3 or TRBV12-4 to TRBJ2-7; the D gene could be TRBD1 or TRBD2 (5 bases each). Trimming left V 5 bases short and J 6 bases short, with 17 bases between. CDR3 length: 14 residues.

This CDR3 reads CSAFLAGVETQYF. For the CDR3, the DNA is TGCAGTGCTTTCCTAGCGGGAGTAGAGACCCAGTACTTC. The genes are TRBV20-1 and TRBJ2-5; 10 positions agree with TRBD2. The germline gives CDR1 DFQATT, CDR2 SNEGSKA (reference sequence). J gave up 4 bases and V 5 bases, and 4 bases lay outside the gene matches. The CDR3 is 13 amino acids.

This clonotype was counted only a few times. J is TRBJ2-1 and V is TRBV20-1; 8 bases match TRBD2. CDR1 and CDR2 from the germline V gene are DFQATT and SNEGSKA (reference sequence). This CDR3 has 15 amino acids. Trimming cost V 5 bases and J 5 bases; bases outside gene matches: 11. Here the CDR3 reads CSAPRPLAGDNEQFF. CDR3 coding DNA: TGCAGTGCTCCTAGACCCCTAGCGGGTGACAATGAGCAGTTCTTC.

This clonotype has a handful of counts. V is TRBV20-1 and J is TRBJ2-2; D is ambiguous. The germline V and J ends were trimmed by 6 bases and 6 bases, with 5 bases remaining between them. The CDR3 is 10 amino acids. CDR1 is DFQATT and CDR2 is SNEGSKA in the germline V gene (reference sequence). The CDR3 reads CSAYSGELFF. Written as DNA, the CDR3 is TGCAGTGCCTACTCCGGGGAGCTGTTTTTT.

This clonotype was detected a few times. The V gene is TRBV7-9, the J gene TRBJ2-2; D is perhaps TRBD1 (5 bases). The CDR3 is 15 amino acids. V dropped 5 bases and J dropped 1 base, with 11 bases sitting between them. Germline V gene sequence: CDR1 SEHNR, CDR2 FQNEAQ (reference sequence). Written as DNA, the CDR3 is TGTGCCAGCAGCCCACGACAGCTGAACACCGGGGAGCTGTTTTTT. This codes for CASSPRQLNTGELFF.